Reported below is one T cell receptor (beta chain). Its antigen is as yet unknown. Clones were sequenced by immunoSEQ multiplex PCR, and TCRdb holds only the in-frame ones, with some missing. The sample consists of 260,000 or so clones, around 87% of them appearing once. This sample was included in a study of cytomegalovirus exposure and HLA in healthy donors. Findings and limits, study-wide: First-cohort TCR clusters were later found to tend to co-occur in the 90 to 150 validation repertoires.

In germline, CDR1 is SNHLY, CDR2 FYNNEI. The CDR3 length is 18 residues. With 0 bases clipped from V and 5 bases from J, the junction kept 14 bases outside the gene matches. This chain connects TRBV2 to TRBJ2-3, with TRBD2 matching over 7 bases. Sequencing used PBMCs. The TCR originated in a young woman in good health and CMV-seronegative. This CDR3 is CASSEAFPTAGALDTQYF. The CDR3 DNA follows: TGTGCCAGCAGTGAAGCTTTTCCTACGGCGGGAGCCCTAGATACGCAGTATTTT.